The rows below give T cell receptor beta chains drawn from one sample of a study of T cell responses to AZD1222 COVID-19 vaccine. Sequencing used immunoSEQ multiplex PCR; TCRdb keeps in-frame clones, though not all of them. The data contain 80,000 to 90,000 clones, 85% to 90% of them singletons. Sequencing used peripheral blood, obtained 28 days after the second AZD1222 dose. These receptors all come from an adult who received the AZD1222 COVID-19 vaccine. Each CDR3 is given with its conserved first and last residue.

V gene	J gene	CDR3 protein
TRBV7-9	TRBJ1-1	CASSLGTAQTIEAFF
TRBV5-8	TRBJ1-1	CASSRGRNTEAFF
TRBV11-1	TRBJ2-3	CASSPRGQGTDTQYF
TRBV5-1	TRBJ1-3	CASSRQGDGNTIYF
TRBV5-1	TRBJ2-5	CASSSRMGETQYF
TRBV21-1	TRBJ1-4	CASSKACEAGRGEKLFF
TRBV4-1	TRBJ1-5	CASSQGQGDGGPQHF
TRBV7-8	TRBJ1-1	CASFGHGGLTSDTEAFF
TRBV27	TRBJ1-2	CASRRDRDSYGYTF
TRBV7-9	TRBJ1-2	CASSSQGMGYTF
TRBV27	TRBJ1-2	CASSRKTGRGADYTF
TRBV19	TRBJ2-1	CASSKPVLSYNEQFF
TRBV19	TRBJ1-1	CASSMVEGFTEAFF
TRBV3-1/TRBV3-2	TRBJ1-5	CASSPSGTGNQPQHF
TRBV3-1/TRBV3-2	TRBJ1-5	CASSQGTYQPQHF
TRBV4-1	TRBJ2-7	CASSQELTDSFAKQYF
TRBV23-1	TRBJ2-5	CASSQSLNVFQETQYF
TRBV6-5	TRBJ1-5	CASSWRGGGQPQHF
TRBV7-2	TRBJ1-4	CASSLGRHNEKLFF
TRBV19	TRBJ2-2	CASSQNRQSAGELFF
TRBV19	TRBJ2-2	CASSEQGWSGELFF
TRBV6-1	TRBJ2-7	CASSPAHEQYF
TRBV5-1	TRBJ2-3	CASSLAARNTDTQYF
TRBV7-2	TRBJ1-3	CASSKQPLSGNTIYF